Below are 26 T cell receptor beta chains sequenced from a single sample in a study of vaccination effects on CD4 cells after COVID-19. Sequencing was performed with immunoSEQ multiplex PCR; in TCRdb, only in-frame clones are kept and a portion is missing. The table lists approximately 87,000 clones, around 74% of them singletons, with roughly 1.9% in the top ten. Antigens of these TCRs are unknown. Using viral peptide pools, the ViraFEST assay grew out antigen-specific CD4+ T cells prior to sequencing. CD4+ T cell isolation took place after approximately ten days of culture. Sequencing used CD4+ T cells from PBMCs cultured with HCoV-229E spike peptides, obtained before COVID-19 vaccination. These receptors were obtained from a human donor who received a COVID-19 vaccine.

This sequence joins TRBV11-2 and TRBJ2-7, with 14 positions matching TRBD2. The V gene end was trimmed by 5 bases and the J gene end by 2 bases; junction bases not matched to a gene: 2. The CDR3 spans 15 residues. Germline V lookup: CDR1 SGHAT, CDR2 FQNNGV. CDR3 amino acids: CASSRTSGGTYEQYV. The CDR3, as DNA: TGTGCCAGCAGCAGGACTAGCGGGGGGACCTACGAGCAGTACGTC.

The chain uses TRBV19 and TRBJ2-1, with a weak D call TRBD2 (7 bases). Trimming took off 5 bases at V and 4 bases at J, with 15 bases between the two ends. CDR1 LNHDA and CDR2 SQIVND come from the germline V gene (reference sequence). This CDR3 has 15 amino acids. In nucleotides, the CDR3 is TGTGCCAGTAGTGGCGCGGGGGCCTTATACAATGAGCAGTTCTTC. As protein: CASSGAGALYNEQFF.

The chain has TRBV6-5 and TRBJ2-1; 8 positions agree with TRBD1. The germline V gene has CDR1 MNHEY and CDR2 SVGAGI. V lost 4 bases to trimming and J lost 12 bases; unmatched junction nucleotides: 8. CDR3 size: 13 residues. The CDR3 here is CASSSTQGARQFF. In nucleotides, the CDR3 is TGTGCCAGCAGTTCCACCCAGGGGGCGAGGCAGTTCTTC.

The chain uses TRBV28 and TRBJ2-5, with D possibly being TRBD1 (9 bases). V lost 6 bases, J lost 5 bases, and 19 bases lay in between. This CDR3 comprises 15 residues. Looked up from germline, CDR1 is MDHEN and CDR2 is SYDVKM. CDR3 DNA sequence: TGTGCCAGCAGCGGGGGGGGACAGGGCCACGAGACCCAGTACTTC. Amino acids: CASSGGGQGHETQYF.

This chain links TRBV18 with TRBJ2-4; 8 nucleotides match TRBD1. Germline values: CDR1 KGHSH, CDR2 LQKENI. The CDR3 spans 16 residues. V was pared by 3 bases and J by 2 bases, with 6 bases of the junction left unmatched. CDR3 sequence: CASSPGTGVPKNIQYF. As DNA, the CDR3 is TGTGCCAGCTCACCTGGGACAGGAGTCCCCAAAAACATTCAGTACTTC.

The V call is TRBV5-1, the J call TRBJ2-4; TRBD1 matches 9 bases. Germline V gene data show CDR1 as SGHRS and CDR2 as YFSETQ. The CDR3 loop spans 15 amino acids. V gave up 3 bases and J gave up 9 bases; unmatched junction bases: 10. The CDR3 sequence is CASSSTLRDRAIQYF. The CDR3 nucleotides are TGCGCCAGCAGCTCGACACTCCGGGACAGGGCCATTCAGTACTTC.

The chain uses TRBV5-1 and TRBJ1-6; maybe TRBD1 (6 bases). Looked up from germline, CDR1 is SGHRS and CDR2 is YFSETQ. Between the trimmed V and J ends, which lost 5 bases and 6 bases, there was a span of 15 bases. The CDR3 is 15 amino acids. The DNA of the CDR3 is TGCGCCAGCAGAGTTACAGGGATCGGTAATTCACCCCTCCACTTT. Translated: CASRVTGIGNSPLHF.

V gene TRBV5-6 combines with J gene TRBJ2-2; 8 bases agree with TRBD1. Losses at the gene ends were 2 bases for V and 1 base for J; bases not matched to a gene: 1. This CDR3 comprises 15 residues. Germline V gene lookup returns CDR1 SGHDT and CDR2 YYEEEE. The CDR3 region has the DNA TGTGCCAGCAGCTTTGGGACAGGGAACACCGGGGAGCTGTTTTTT. Protein sequence: CASSFGTGNTGELFF.

The chain combines TRBV5-5 with TRBJ1-1; D not resolved. Germline V gene sequence: CDR1 SGHKS, CDR2 YYEKEE (reference sequence). The length of the CDR3 is 12 residues. The V gene lost 0 bases and the J gene lost 4 bases, with 4 bases spanning the gap. Written as DNA, the CDR3 is TGTGCCAGCAGCTTGGAAAGCACTGAAGCTTTCTTT. This gives the protein CASSLESTEAFF. The variable domain in full, completed from reference TRBV5-5 and TRBJ1-1, reads DAGVTQSPTHLIKTRGQQVTLRCSPISGHKSVSWYQQVLGQGPQFIFQYYEKEERGRGNFPDRFSARQFPNYSSELNVNALLLGDSALYLCASSLESTEAFFGQGTRLTVV.

The chain recombines TRBV19 with TRBJ2-6, with D unclear. V gave up 6 bases and J gave up 0 bases, with 3 bases separating them. This CDR3 contains 13 residues. CDR1 and CDR2 (germline): LNHDA, SQIVND (reference sequence). The CDR3 sequence: CASRVSGANVLTF. CDR3 coding DNA: TGTGCCAGTAGGGTCTCTGGGGCCAACGTCCTGACTTTC.

V is TRBV20-1 and J is TRBJ2-7, with D hard to call. CDR1 and CDR2 (germline): DFQATT, SNEGSKA (reference sequence). V lost 3 bases and J 0 bases, leaving 6 bases between the germline ends. This CDR3 region has 12 residues. As DNA, the CDR3 is TGCAGTGCTAGTGTCAGCTCCTACGAGCAGTACGTC. Its translation is CSASVSSYEQYV.

This clone was counted a few times. This chain uses TRBV5-1 with TRBJ2-2, with TRBD2 as a possible D gene (5 bases). Germline CDR1 and CDR2: SGHRS and YFSETQ. V was cut by 4 bases and J by 2 bases, with 18 bases left in between. The CDR3 runs to 17 residues. CDR3 amino acids: CASSQAPADFNTGELFF. The CDR3 DNA sequence: TGCGCCAGCAGCCAAGCCCCCGCGGACTTTAACACCGGGGAGCTGTTTTTT.

This chain connects TRBV12-3 or TRBV12-4 to TRBJ1-1; D is possibly TRBD1 (6 bases). The CDR3 runs to 13 residues. V gave up 6 bases and J gave up 4 bases, with 12 bases separating them. The CDR3 DNA follows: TGTGCCAGCAGGAAGACAGGCCTCACTGAAGCTTTCTTT. It specifies CASRKTGLTEAFF.

This clone has just a few counts. The V call is TRBV7-9, the J call TRBJ2-1; maybe TRBD2 (5 bases). Germline assignment: CDR1 SEHNR and CDR2 FQNEAQ (reference sequence). This CDR3 comprises 14 residues. Trimming cost V 5 bases and J 3 bases, with 11 bases left between them. For the CDR3, the DNA is TGTGCCAGCAGCAGCCGAGGGAGCTACAATGAGCAGTTCTTC. It codes for CASSSRGSYNEQFF.

The rearrangement links TRBV29-1 to TRBJ2-2; D perhaps matches TRBD1 (5 bases). Germline CDR1 SQVTM, CDR2 ANQGSEA. Trimming removed 4 bases from V and 6 bases from J, with 6 bases in between. The CDR3 is made up of 11 amino acids. The CDR3 coding sequence is TGCAGCGTTGGCAGGGCCGGGGAGCTGTTTTTT. Encoded protein: CSVGRAGELFF.

The sample holds a few counts of this clone. The J gene is TRBJ1-1, the V gene TRBV7-9, with TRBD1 identical over 9 bases. The CDR3 sequence is 13 residues long. Per the germline V gene, CDR1 is SEHNR and CDR2 is FQNEAQ (reference sequence). V dropped 4 bases and J dropped 3; count of bases not matched to a gene: 0. The CDR3 DNA reads TGTGCCAGCAGCTGGACAGGGGACACTGAAGCTTTCTTT. Its translation: CASSWTGDTEAFF.

CDR3 coding DNA: TGTGCCATCAGTGAGTCGGCGGGCCCCTACGAGCAGTACGTC. Protein sequence: CAISESAGPYEQYV. The rearrangement links TRBV10-3 to TRBJ2-7; TRBD2 might be the D (5 bases). V lost 0 bases and J lost 2, with 8 bases in between. CDR1 and CDR2 from the germline V gene are ENHRY and SYGVKD. The CDR3 extends over 14 amino acids.

V and J are TRBV2 and TRBJ2-5, with a possible D match to TRBD2 (5 bases). The CDR3 loop spans 13 amino acids. Trimming shortened V by 9 bases and J by 4 bases, and 15 bases separated the two germline ends. Germline CDR1 SNHLY, CDR2 FYNNEI. CDR3 sequence: CASGGSDGETQYF. In nucleotides, the CDR3 is TGTGCCAGTGGAGGATCAGATGGAGAGACCCAGTACTTC.

This clone was observed a few times. The genes are TRBV24-1 and TRBJ2-1; TRBD2 matches 15 bases. Unmatched junction bases numbered 12, after V lost 4 bases and J lost 0 bases. CDR1 and CDR2 from the germline V gene are KGHDR and SFDVKD. The CDR3 is 21 amino acids. The CDR3 sequence is CATSEVPGLAGGRSSYNEQFF. As DNA, the CDR3 is TGTGCCACCAGTGAGGTACCGGGACTAGCGGGGGGCCGAAGCTCCTACAATGAGCAGTTCTTC.

The chain employs TRBV6-6 and TRBJ1-5; D possibly corresponds to TRBD1 (6 bases). The CDR3 sequence is 16 residues long. Trimming pared 11 bases from V and 2 bases from J, leaving 22 bases between. Germline CDR1 is MNHNY and CDR2 is SVGAGI (reference sequence). DNA of the CDR3: TGTGCCTCCGGGACAAGAGATGCCCGAGGCAATCAGCCCCAGCATTTT. It translates to CASGTRDARGNQPQHF.

The chain uses TRBV5-1 and TRBJ2-2; weak D call: TRBD2 (5 bases). The CDR3 loop spans 15 amino acids. Trimming removed 2 bases from V and 4 bases from J, with 12 bases in between. Germline lookup yields CDR1 SGHRS and CDR2 YFSETQ. Written as DNA, the CDR3 is TGCGCCAGCAGCTTCTCGGGGATCGGCACCGGGGAGCTGTTTTTT. It codes for CASSFSGIGTGELFF.

This clone has just a few counts. V is TRBV10-1 and J is TRBJ1-3; the match to TRBD1 covers 9 bases. The CDR3 spans 17 residues. Germline loops: CDR1 WNHNN, CDR2 SYGVQD (reference sequence). V lost 2 bases to trimming and J lost 1 base; unmatched junction nucleotides: 6. The CDR3 here is CASSERTGTGSGNTIYF. CDR3 nucleotide sequence: TGCGCCAGCAGTGAGAGAACCGGGACAGGGTCTGGAAACACCATATATTTT.

The CDR3 sequence is CAWSHRTGVENEQFF. Here the CDR3 DNA reads TGTGCCTGGAGCCACCGGACAGGGGTGGAAAATGAGCAGTTCTTC. This chain uses TRBV30 with TRBJ2-1; 9 nucleotides agree with TRBD1. Germline V gene data show CDR1 as GTSNPN and CDR2 as SVGIG (reference sequence). CDR3 size: 15 residues. The J segment lost 7 bases and the V segment lost 3 bases, leaving 10 bases of the junction unmatched.

The chain has TRBV4-1 and TRBJ2-3; a weak D match, TRBD2 (6 bases). The CDR3 is 17 residues long. From germline, CDR1 is MGHRA and CDR2 YSYEKL. Trimming shortened V by 4 bases and J by 4 bases, and 21 bases separated the two germline ends. CDR3 bases: TGCGCCAGCAGCCCATTTCTGGGACCGGAGGGAGCAGATACGCAGTATTTT. Translating gives CASSPFLGPEGADTQYF.

The J gene is TRBJ2-1, the V gene TRBV6-5, with 8 bases identical to TRBD1. Germline CDR1 MNHEY, CDR2 SVGAGI. V gave up 6 bases and J gave up 2 bases; unmatched junction bases: 6. CDR3 length: 15 amino acids. The CDR3 sequence is CASRRQGQTYNEQFF. The CDR3 nucleotides are TGTGCCAGCAGGCGACAGGGGCAAACCTACAATGAGCAGTTCTTC.

The J gene is TRBJ1-1, the V gene TRBV5-1; D not certain. This CDR3 is 13 amino acids long. V dropped 3 bases and J dropped 1 base, with 7 bases sitting between them. Per the germline V gene, CDR1 is SGHRS and CDR2 is YFSETQ. CDR3 bases: TGCGCCAGCAGCTCTGGGTGGAACACTGAAGCTTTCTTT. It yields the protein CASSSGWNTEAFF.